Below, one T cell receptor beta chain is given with its context. Its antigen is undetermined. This entry belongs to a study of memory CD4+ T cells and cytomegalovirus serostatus. At the level of the study: Of the healthy Belgian adults, 9 or 10 were CMV seropositive and 20 to 30 seronegative.

Findings and limits, study-wide: The CMV-associated TCR signature appears largely within the CD4+ memory repertoire. CMV serostatus prediction reached median AUC about 0.95, or 0.9 with US-trained model.

Some clones are missing from TCRdb's copy, which holds only in-frame ones; the method was immunoSEQ multiplex PCR. Of 25,000 to 30,000 clones in the sample, over 70% are singletons; the top ten hold approximately 1%. The CDR3 consists of 12 residues. J was trimmed by 4 bases and V by 5 bases; bases with no gene match: 2. CDR1 SGHNT and CDR2 YENEEA come from the germline V gene. Single viable CD3+CD4+CD8-CD45RO+ cells were sorted as the memory CD4+ T cells. CD4+ T cells were isolated by positive magnetic selection. This receptor was identified in an adult in good health and CMV-seronegative. This chain links TRBV11-3 with TRBJ2-7, with 7 bases matching TRBD1. The sample was memory CD4+ T cells from blood. CDR3 loop: CASSRTGYEQYF. CDR3 sequence (DNA): TGTGCCAGCAGCCGGACAGGTTACGAGCAGTACTTC.